A single sample gave rise to the 25 T cell receptor beta chains below, sequenced in a study of T cell repertoires in cytomegalovirus infection. Using its own MiXCR run on the reads, TCRdb lists one record per CDR3 protein. This table holds a few hundred thousand distinct CDR3 sequences, more than 40% found once. No cognate antigen is known for these TCRs. The specimen was cultured PBMCs, collected from culture after CMV antigen stimulation. These receptors originate from a human donor in good health (CMV status not recorded). Some clones in this sample may be carry-over from other donors' samples.

The chain couples TRBV10-1 to TRBJ2-3, with TRBD2 identical over 9 bases. V gave up 6 bases and J gave up 8 bases; unmatched junction bases: 12. The CDR3 is made up of 15 amino acids. CDR1 and CDR2 from the germline V gene are WNHNN and SYGVQD (reference sequence). DNA of the CDR3: TGCGCCAGCAGCCCCAAGGCGGGAGGGCCTGTTACGCAGTATTTT. Its protein product is CASSPKAGGPVTQYF.

This clonotype was recorded a few times. The rearrangement links TRBV4-1 to TRBJ1-2, with D possibly being TRBD1 (6 bases). The CDR3 contains 14 residues. V was cut by 4 bases and J by 2 bases, with 11 bases left in between. Germline V gene data show CDR1 as MGHRA and CDR2 as YSYEKL. The CDR3 protein is CASSPAGTNYGYTF. The CDR3, as DNA: TGCGCCAGCAGCCCCGCCGGGACAAACTATGGCTACACCTTC.

V and J are TRBV2 and TRBJ1-2, with 7 bases that match TRBD1. CDR3 length: 12 amino acids. V lost 6 bases to trimming and J lost 6 bases; unmatched junction nucleotides: 4. Germline lookup yields CDR1 SNHLY and CDR2 FYNNEI. The chain's CDR3 is CASRTGADGYTF. In DNA form, the CDR3 reads TGTGCCAGCAGAACAGGGGCCGATGGCTACACCTTC.

A few counts support this clonotype. The chain uses TRBV12-3 or TRBV12-4 and TRBJ1-6; D is unresolved. The CDR3 contains 17 residues. V lost 5 bases, J lost 0 bases, and 14 bases lay in between. The CDR3 protein is CASSTALVSSYNSPLHF. For the CDR3, the DNA is TGTGCCAGCAGTACCGCACTGGTTAGCTCCTATAATTCACCCCTCCACTTT.

V gene TRBV7-6 combines with J gene TRBJ2-1, with 7 nucleotides matching TRBD2. Germline values: CDR1 SGHVS, CDR2 FNYEAQ. J lost 5 bases, V lost 1 base, and 8 bases had no gene match. The CDR3 is made up of 16 amino acids. In nucleotides, the CDR3 is TGTGCCAGCAGCTTAGGTCCGGCGGGAGCCCACAATGAGCAGTTCTTC. Its translation is CASSLGPAGAHNEQFF.

The CDR3: CASSQDGRGRLDQPQHF. DNA of the CDR3: TGCGCCAGCAGCCAAGATGGGAGGGGGCGGCTCGATCAGCCCCAGCATTTT. This sequence joins TRBV4-1 and TRBJ1-5; TRBD1 aligns across 7 bases. CDR1 MGHRA and CDR2 YSYEKL come from the germline V gene. Trimming at V came to 0 bases and at J to 5 bases, leaving 10 bases not matched to a gene. The CDR3 runs 17 residues.

The chain couples TRBV6-5 to TRBJ2-4; D is possibly TRBD1 (6 bases). Germline CDR1 reads MNHEY; CDR2 reads SVGAGI. The CDR3 contains 14 residues. V lost 5 bases, J lost 1 base, and 9 bases lay in between. Here the CDR3 reads CASSAQGAKNIQYF. The CDR3 region has the DNA TGTGCCAGCAGTGCCCAGGGGGCCAAAAACATTCAGTACTTC.

V usage is TRBV10-3 and J usage is TRBJ2-7, with 13 bases aligning to TRBD2. With 6 bases clipped from V and 6 bases from J, the junction kept 8 bases outside the gene matches. This CDR3 has 15 amino acids. The germline V gene encodes CDR1 ENHRY and CDR2 SYGVKD. The DNA for the CDR3 is TGTGCCATCAGCCCCGGGACTAGCGGGACTGGCGAGCAGTACTTC. Translation gives CAISPGTSGTGEQYF.

In nucleotides, the CDR3 is TGTGCCAGCAGCTTATTCCCCACCGGGACAGACCCCTACGAGCAGTACTTC. Translated, it gives CASSLFPTGTDPYEQYF. This sequence joins TRBV7-2 and TRBJ2-7; TRBD1 matches at 7 bases. The junction had 12 bases not matched to a gene; V was cut back by 2 bases and J by 2 bases. Germline V gives CDR1 SGHTA, CDR2 FQGNSA. The CDR3 loop spans 17 amino acids.

This chain links TRBV12-3 or TRBV12-4 with TRBJ2-7; 15 nucleotides match TRBD2. Trimming at V came to 7 bases and at J to 11 bases, leaving 12 bases not matched to a gene. This CDR3 spans 15 amino acids. The CDR3 coding sequence is TGTGCCAGCACCCTAAACGGACTAGCGGGAGGGAGGAAGTACTTC. Protein: CASTLNGLAGGRKYF.

The chain recombines TRBV27 with TRBJ2-7; D not certain. Deletions cut 10 bases from V and 3 bases from J, with 13 bases between. The germline gives CDR1 MNHEY, CDR2 SMNVEV (reference sequence). This CDR3 has 12 residues. The CDR3 reads CATKGVGYEQYF. The CDR3 DNA sequence: TGTGCCACCAAAGGAGTGGGCTACGAGCAGTACTTC.

This clonotype was seen a handful of times. This chain connects TRBV6-1 to TRBJ2-5, with D possibly being TRBD2 (5 bases). Germline CDR1 reads MNHNS; CDR2 reads SASEGT. The CDR3 totals 13 residues. With 6 bases removed from V and 4 bases from J, the gap between germline ends came to 12 bases. The CDR3 DNA is TGTGCCAGCAGACTCGGGAAAGGAGAGACCCAGTACTTC. Translation gives CASRLGKGETQYF.

This clonotype was recorded once. The V gene is TRBV5-6, the J gene TRBJ2-2; possibly TRBD2 for D (6 bases). The CDR3 extends over 17 amino acids. The V end lost 2 bases, the J end lost 1 base, and 15 bases lay between the germline ends. Germline V gene lookup returns CDR1 SGHDT and CDR2 YYEEEE. For the CDR3, the DNA is TGTGCCAGCAGCTTTGCATTTCCGGGAGTGAACACCGGGGAGCTGTTTTTT. Translated: CASSFAFPGVNTGELFF.

This clonotype was counted only a few times. The rearrangement links TRBV19 to TRBJ2-3, with TRBD2 matching over 7 bases. The V gene end was trimmed by 7 bases and the J gene end by 0 bases; junction bases not matched to a gene: 4. In germline, CDR1 is LNHDA, CDR2 SQIVND (reference sequence). The CDR3 contains 14 residues. Here the CDR3 DNA reads TGTGCCAGTACCCAGCGGGGAAGCACAGATACGCAGTATTTT. Translation gives CASTQRGSTDTQYF.

The rearrangement joins TRBV6-5 to TRBJ2-2; 7 bases fit TRBD2. Germline values: CDR1 MNHEY, CDR2 SVGAGI. The CDR3 runs 11 residues. Trimming at V came to 6 bases and at J to 13 bases, leaving 5 bases not matched to a gene. The CDR3 DNA sequence: TGTGCCAGCAGACGGGGGGAGGGGCTGTTTTTT. This encodes CASRRGEGLFF.

The V and J genes are TRBV7-2 and TRBJ2-7; D is ambiguous. CDR1 and CDR2 (germline): SGHTA, FQGNSA. This CDR3 has 15 amino acids. V lost 2 bases to trimming and J lost 12 bases, with 23 bases between them. The chain's CDR3 is CASSLISVLDLRLYF. In DNA, the CDR3 is TGTGCCAGCAGCTTAATCAGCGTTCTGGATCTCCGTCTGTACTTC.

The V and J genes are TRBV7-6 and TRBJ2-7, with 9 nucleotides matching TRBD1. The V segment lost 5 bases and the J segment 6 bases; nucleotides outside the gene matches: 8. The germline V gene encodes CDR1 SGHVS and CDR2 FNYEAQ. CDR3 length equals 14 residues. CDR3 DNA sequence: TGTGCCAGCAGCCACATCGACAGGGGGGTCGAGCAGTACTTC. The encoded protein is CASSHIDRGVEQYF.

V usage is TRBV7-2 and J usage is TRBJ2-1; 9 bases fit TRBD2. Germline values: CDR1 SGHTA, CDR2 FQGNSA. The CDR3 runs 13 residues. With 4 bases clipped from V and 10 bases from J, the junction kept 5 bases outside the gene matches. The CDR3 DNA reads TGTGCCAGCAGCTCTGGACTAGCGCGGGAGCAGTTCTTC. Its protein product is CASSSGLAREQFF.

The chain has TRBV7-2 and TRBJ2-1; the D gene is possibly TRBD2 (6 bases). From germline, CDR1 is SGHTA and CDR2 FQGNSA. The length of the CDR3 is 15 residues. V lost 1 base, J lost 3 bases, and 10 bases lay in between. CDR3 loop: CASSLDRTNYNEQFF. CDR3 coding DNA: TGTGCCAGCAGCTTAGATCGGACTAACTACAATGAGCAGTTCTTC.

V usage is TRBV5-6 and J usage is TRBJ2-1; 7 bases are shared with TRBD1. This CDR3 has 18 amino acids. The trim removed 0 bases at V and 8 bases at J, leaving 17 bases unmatched. The germline gives CDR1 SGHDT, CDR2 YYEEEE. CDR3 residues: CASSLDGTRDSGRHEQFF. The DNA for the CDR3 is TGTGCCAGCAGCTTGGATGGGACCCGGGACAGCGGAAGACATGAGCAGTTCTTC.

This clonotype was observed a few times. The rearrangement joins TRBV6-1 to TRBJ2-4; TRBD1 might be the D (6 bases). The CDR3 has 16 amino acids. The germline V and J ends were trimmed by 3 bases and 0 bases, with 12 bases remaining between them. Germline values: CDR1 MNHNS, CDR2 SASEGT. CDR3: CASSEGTFLAKNIQYF. CDR3 DNA sequence: TGTGCCAGCAGTGAGGGGACATTCCTAGCCAAAAACATTCAGTACTTC.

The rearrangement joins TRBV7-2 to TRBJ1-4; D is undetermined. Germline V gene data show CDR1 as SGHTA and CDR2 as FQGNSA. The CDR3 loop spans 12 amino acids. Trimming removed 5 bases from V and 4 bases from J, with 5 bases in between. The CDR3 sequence is CASSDVNEKLFF. Here the CDR3 DNA reads TGTGCCAGCAGCGACGTTAATGAAAAACTGTTTTTT.

The rearrangement joins TRBV20-1 to TRBJ2-5; TRBD2 agrees at 9 bases. The CDR3 loop spans 13 amino acids. Germline assignment: CDR1 DFQATT and CDR2 SNEGSKA (reference sequence). The V segment lost 1 base and the J segment 7 bases; nucleotides outside the gene matches: 4. CDR3 sequence: CSARGLAAWTQYF. The DNA of the CDR3 is TGCAGTGCTAGAGGACTAGCGGCGTGGACCCAGTACTTC.

This clonotype was observed a handful of times. CDR3 residues: CASSSDRDKNIQYF. CDR3 DNA: TGTGCCAGCAGCTCGGACAGGGATAAAAACATTCAGTACTTC. This chain connects TRBV11-2 to TRBJ2-4, with TRBD1 matching over 8 bases. The trim removed 4 bases at V and 4 bases at J, leaving 3 bases unmatched. In germline, CDR1 is SGHAT, CDR2 FQNNGV. The CDR3 loop spans 14 amino acids.

The rearrangement uses TRBV2 and TRBJ2-5, with TRBD1 matching over 11 bases. The CDR3 spans 16 residues. The trim removed 5 bases at V and 1 base at J, leaving 6 bases unmatched. Per germline, CDR1 SNHLY and CDR2 FYNNEI. The CDR3, as DNA: TGTGCCAGCAGTTCCGGACAGGGGGCATTCCAAGAGACCCAGTACTTC. Protein: CASSSGQGAFQETQYF.